This T cell receptor beta chain was documented in a study of OX40 agonist ivuxolimab in advanced cancers. TCRdb's copy holds only in-frame clones and misses some; the assay was immunoSEQ multiplex PCR. The sample lists 65,000 to 80,000 clones, 80% to 90% seen once, with approximately 2% in the top ten. The CDR3 consists of 16 residues. With 3 bases removed from V and 1 base from J, the gap between germline ends came to 13 bases. Germline V lookup: CDR1 MNHEY, CDR2 SMNVEV (reference sequence). Study results and caveats: The average count of expanded clones was higher among CD8+ T cells than among CD4+.

Details on this clone: Its cognate antigen is unknown.

The origin of this receptor is an adult with an advanced solid tumor such as melanoma, head and neck, liver or kidney cancer. The rearrangement joins TRBV27 to TRBJ2-4, with D possibly TRBD2 on 6 matching bases. The sequencing used CD4+ or CD8+ T cells sorted from blood, collected in a trial of the OX40 agonist ivuxolimab. The CDR3 DNA reads as TGTGCCAGCAGTTTTGCGGTAGCGGTCGCCAAAAACATTCAGTACTTC. As protein: CASSFAVAVAKNIQYF.